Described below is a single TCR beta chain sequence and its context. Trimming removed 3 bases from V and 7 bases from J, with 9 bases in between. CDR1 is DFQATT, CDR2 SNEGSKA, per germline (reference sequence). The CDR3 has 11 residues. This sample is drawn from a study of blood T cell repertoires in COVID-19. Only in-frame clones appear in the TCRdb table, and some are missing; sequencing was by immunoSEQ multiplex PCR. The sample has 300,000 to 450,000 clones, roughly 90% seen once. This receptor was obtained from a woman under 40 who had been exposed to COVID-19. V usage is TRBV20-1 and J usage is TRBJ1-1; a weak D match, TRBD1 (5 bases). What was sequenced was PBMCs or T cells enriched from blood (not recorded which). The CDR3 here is CSASRGVEAFF. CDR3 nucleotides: TGCAGTGCTAGTCGGGGGGTTGAAGCTTTCTTT.